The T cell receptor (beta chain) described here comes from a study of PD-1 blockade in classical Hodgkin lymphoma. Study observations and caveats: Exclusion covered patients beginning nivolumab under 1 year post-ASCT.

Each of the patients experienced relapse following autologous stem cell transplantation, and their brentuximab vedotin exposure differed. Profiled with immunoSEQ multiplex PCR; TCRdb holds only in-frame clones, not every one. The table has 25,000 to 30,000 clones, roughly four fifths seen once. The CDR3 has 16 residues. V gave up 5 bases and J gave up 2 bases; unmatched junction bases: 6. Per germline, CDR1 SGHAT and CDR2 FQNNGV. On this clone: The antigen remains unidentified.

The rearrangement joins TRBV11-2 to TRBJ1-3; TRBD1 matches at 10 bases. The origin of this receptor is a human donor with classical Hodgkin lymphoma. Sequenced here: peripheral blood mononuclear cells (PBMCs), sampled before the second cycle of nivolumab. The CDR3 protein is CASSAGGTGAGNTIYF. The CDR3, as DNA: TGTGCCAGCAGCGCCGGTGGGACAGGGGCTGGAAACACCATATATTTT.